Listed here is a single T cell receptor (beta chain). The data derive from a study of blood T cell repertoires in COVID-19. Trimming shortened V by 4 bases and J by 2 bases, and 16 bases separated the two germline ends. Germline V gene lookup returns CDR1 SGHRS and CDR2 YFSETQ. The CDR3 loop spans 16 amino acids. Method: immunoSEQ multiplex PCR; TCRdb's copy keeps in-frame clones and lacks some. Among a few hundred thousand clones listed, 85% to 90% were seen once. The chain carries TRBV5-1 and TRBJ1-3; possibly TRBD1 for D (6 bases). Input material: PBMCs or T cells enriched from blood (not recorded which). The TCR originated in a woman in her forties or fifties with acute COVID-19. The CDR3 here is CASSEDGQRTGNTIYF. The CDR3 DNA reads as TGCGCCAGCAGCGAGGATGGACAGCGAACTGGAAACACCATATATTTT.